Reported below is one TCR beta chain. The antigen is undetermined. Sequencing used immunoSEQ multiplex PCR; TCRdb keeps in-frame clones, though not all of them. The sample has approximately 74,000 clones, 65% to 85% seen once. These data come from a study of cytotoxic CD8 clonotypes in ibrutinib-treated CLL. Whole-study findings and limits: Sustained-remission and progressing patients' sampling times differed.

This CDR3 contains 14 residues. Per germline, CDR1 MDHEN and CDR2 SYDVKM. Trimming at V came to 3 bases and at J to 0 bases, leaving 1 base not matched to a gene. The sequence was obtained from a human donor with chronic lymphocytic leukemia. The rearrangement joins TRBV28 to TRBJ1-2; 7 positions match TRBD1. This specimen consisted of PBMCs, obtained at disease progression, from a patient treated with ibrutinib. The CDR3 DNA follows: TGTGCCAGCAGTTTCGGGACAGCTAACTATGGCTACACCTTC. Protein product: CASSFGTANYGYTF.